Shown below are 21 T cell receptor beta chains from a single sample sequenced in a study of blood T cell repertoires in COVID-19 (dated by TCRdb to the early 2020s). The method behind the library was the immunoSEQ multiplex PCR assay. Imported from immuneACCESS, the table was reduced by TCRdb to in-frame sequences with V and J called. These copies leave out some clones; in studies compared against another copy, an unresolved V gene accounts for under half, and the cause of the remainder is not known. The sample table records 50,000 or so clones; roughly 84% of these occur just once. 6.5% of the sample belongs to the ten largest clones. The sample was peripheral blood. Receptors originate from a man between 45 and 60 years old with active COVID-19.

V and J are TRBV7-8 and TRBJ1-4, with a weak D call TRBD1 (6 bases). The V end was cut by 5 bases, the J end by 8 bases, with 18 bases between. This CDR3 contains 15 residues. Germline values: CDR1 SGHVS, CDR2 FQNEAQ. CDR3 region: CASSEISGAGEKLFF. The CDR3 DNA follows: TGTGCCAGCAGCGAGATCTCAGGGGCTGGAGAAAAACTGTTTTTT.

The V gene is TRBV7-9, the J gene TRBJ2-1; possible D gene TRBD1, 6 bases. The CDR3 loop spans 15 amino acids. V shed 2 bases and J shed 1 base, with 9 bases lying between them. From germline, CDR1 is SEHNR and CDR2 FQNEAQ (reference sequence). CDR3 amino acids: CASSLLGGSYNEQFF. The CDR3 nucleotides are TGTGCCAGCAGCTTATTAGGGGGATCCTACAATGAGCAGTTCTTC.

CDR3 in amino acids: CASSGGQGAYEQYF. As DNA, the CDR3 is TGTGCCAGCTCCGGCGGGCAGGGGGCCTACGAGCAGTACTTC. The chain is built from TRBV28 and TRBJ2-7; 7 positions agree with TRBD1. The CDR3 consists of 14 residues. With 8 bases clipped from V and 2 bases from J, the junction kept 9 bases outside the gene matches. CDR1 is MDHEN and CDR2 is SYDVKM in the germline V gene.

The CDR3 here is CASSQSKRDRWDGPNYGYTF. CDR3 nucleotide sequence: TGCGCCAGCAGTCAATCCAAACGGGACAGGTGGGATGGGCCTAACTATGGCTACACCTTC. The chain uses TRBV23-1 and TRBJ1-2, with 8 bases aligning to TRBD1. TRBV23-1 falls under the ORF class, with uncertain function. The trim removed 0 bases at V and 0 bases at J, leaving 15 bases unmatched. The CDR3 totals 20 residues.

This chain uses TRBV5-8 with TRBJ2-3, with 12 bases fitting TRBD2. This CDR3 comprises 19 residues. V shed 3 bases, J shed 1 base, and the junction held 12 bases outside the gene matches. Germline V gene data show CDR1 as SGHTS and CDR2 as YDEGEE. CDR3 residues: CASSSKLGTSGSGTDTQYF. The CDR3 region has the DNA TGTGCCAGCAGCTCGAAACTGGGGACTAGCGGGTCAGGCACAGATACGCAGTATTTT.

V is TRBV4-1 and J is TRBJ1-1; no clear D. CDR3 length: 13 amino acids. Germline values: CDR1 MGHRA, CDR2 YSYEKL. The V end lost 0 bases, the J end lost 8 bases, and 10 bases lay between the germline ends. This CDR3 is CASSQDLPMEAFF. CDR3 sequence (DNA): TGCGCCAGCAGCCAAGATCTACCGATGGAAGCTTTCTTT.

J is TRBJ2-7 and V is TRBV4-2, with 8 bases fitting TRBD2. Germline CDR1 is LGHNA and CDR2 is YNFKEQ. V was clipped by 1 base and J by 4 bases; unmatched bases: 9. CDR3 length equals 16 residues. Here the CDR3 reads CASSQVVGTSGYEQYF. CDR3 sequence (DNA): TGTGCCAGCAGCCAAGTAGTGGGTACTAGCGGATACGAGCAGTACTTC.

This clone was seen a few times. The V gene is TRBV5-4, the J gene TRBJ2-2; D remains unclear. The CDR3 has 16 amino acids. Trimming stripped 3 bases from V and 4 bases from J, with 16 bases between. Germline V gene sequence: CDR1 SGHNT, CDR2 YYREEE (reference sequence). In nucleotides, the CDR3 is TGTGCCAGCAGCTCCCCTTTTAGCCGGGTCACCGGGGAGCTGTTTTTT. Protein product: CASSSPFSRVTGELFF.

This clone has more than one count but fewer than ten. This sequence joins TRBV5-1 and TRBJ1-4, with 9 bases that match TRBD1. Germline-derived CDR1 and CDR2 are SGHRS and YFSETQ. This CDR3 is built from 14 residues. Trimming took 5 bases from V and 5 from J; bases not matched to a gene: 4. This CDR3 is CASSGDRDNEKLFF. The CDR3 DNA sequence: TGCGCCAGCAGTGGGGACAGGGACAATGAAAAACTGTTTTTT. Complete variable domain (other parts from reference TRBV5-1 and TRBJ1-4): KAGVTQTPRYLIKTRGQQVTLSCSPISGHRSVSWYQQTPGQGLQFLFEYFSETQRNKGNFPGRFSGRQFSNSRSEMNVSTLELGDSALYLCASSGDRDNEKLFFGSGTQLSVL.

The chain has TRBV5-1 and TRBJ2-5, with D possibly matching TRBD1 (5 bases). The CDR3 is 14 residues long. The V end was cut by 0 bases, the J end by 4 bases, with 10 bases between. Germline V gene lookup returns CDR1 SGHRS and CDR2 YFSETQ. For the CDR3, the DNA is TGCGCCAGCAGCTTGGGGGCAGGGCGAGAGACCCAGTACTTC. It yields the protein CASSLGAGRETQYF.

The chain links TRBV2 to TRBJ2-2, with a possible D match to TRBD1 (5 bases). The CDR3 sequence is 14 residues long. Germline V CDR1 and CDR2: SNHLY, FYNNEI. Trimming removed 4 bases from V and 7 bases from J, with 13 bases in between. The CDR3, as DNA: TGTGCCAGCAGTGGACAGCTCCAGAACGGGGAGCTGTTTTTT. Translating it yields CASSGQLQNGELFF. Using reference TRBV2 and TRBJ2-2 for the parts outside the CDR3, the full variable domain is EPEVTQTPSHQVTQMGQEVILRCVPISNHLYFYWYRQILGQKVEFLVSFYNNEISEKSEIFDDQFSVERPDGSNFTLKIRSTKLEDSAMYFCASSGQLQNGELFFGEGSRLTVL.

CDR3 sequence: CASSWTGVNYGYTF. The CDR3 DNA reads as TGTGCCAGCAGCTGGACAGGGGTTAACTATGGCTACACCTTC. The genes are TRBV5-6 and TRBJ1-2; 9 nucleotides agree with TRBD1. Per germline, CDR1 SGHDT and CDR2 YYEEEE. The CDR3 loop spans 14 amino acids. Trimming cost V 3 bases and J 1 base; bases outside gene matches: 1.

This clone was seen more than once but under ten times. V is TRBV4-1 and J is TRBJ2-4; D uncertain. CDR1 and CDR2 (germline): MGHRA, YSYEKL. V was clipped by 0 bases and J by 7 bases, with 10 bases between them. This CDR3 is built from 14 residues. CDR3 loop: CASSQEQLSNIQYF. The CDR3 region has the DNA TGCGCCAGCAGCCAAGAACAGTTGAGCAACATTCAGTACTTC.

The chain has TRBV7-9 and TRBJ2-2, with TRBD2 matching 7 bases. Germline CDR1 reads SEHNR; CDR2 reads FQNEAQ (reference sequence). The CDR3 sequence is 14 residues long. Germline trimming cut 4 bases from V and 7 bases from J; bases unmatched to any gene: 6. CDR3 region: CASSSLAGDGELFF. The CDR3 DNA is TGTGCCAGCAGCTCCCTGGCGGGGGACGGGGAGCTGTTTTTT.

This chain links TRBV19 with TRBJ2-3; the D gene is possibly TRBD1 (6 bases). Germline CDR1 and CDR2: LNHDA and SQIVND (reference sequence). The V gene lost 0 bases and the J gene lost 5 bases, with 9 bases spanning the gap. There are 14 residues in the CDR3. The CDR3 is CASSIDQGGDTQYF. The CDR3 nucleotides are TGTGCCAGTAGTATAGATCAAGGGGGAGATACGCAGTATTTT. The full variable domain, with the rest looked up from reference TRBV19 and TRBJ2-3, is DGGITQSPKYLFRKEGQNVTLSCEQNLNHDAMYWYRQDPGQGLRLIYYSQIVNDFQKGDIAEGYSVSREKKESFPLTVTSAQKNPTAFYLCASSIDQGGDTQYFGPGTRLTVL.

The rearrangement joins TRBV10-2 to TRBJ1-1, with unresolved D. The CDR3 is made up of 12 amino acids. V was trimmed by 4 bases and J by 5 bases, leaving 8 bases between them. Germline V CDR1 and CDR2: WSHSY, SAAADI. This chain's CDR3 is CASSVGYTEAFF. The CDR3 region has the DNA TGCGCCAGCAGTGTCGGGTATACTGAAGCTTTCTTT.

J is TRBJ1-1 and V is TRBV30, with D perhaps TRBD1 (6 bases). This CDR3 has 14 amino acids. The V and J ends lost 2 bases and 1 base respectively, with 11 bases between them. Germline-derived CDR1 and CDR2 are GTSNPN and SVGIG (reference sequence). In DNA form, the CDR3 reads TGTGCCTGGAGTCCAGGGGAGGGGAACACTGAAGCTTTCTTT. Its protein is CAWSPGEGNTEAFF.

The chain links TRBV6-2 or TRBV6-3 to TRBJ1-2; D gene unclear. The V gene's germline CDR1 is MNHEY and CDR2 SVGEGT. Deletions cut 4 bases from V and 6 bases from J, with 15 bases between. The CDR3 consists of 14 residues. CDR3 loop: CASSSGIQRHGYTF. DNA for the CDR3: TGTGCCAGCAGTTCCGGGATCCAAAGGCATGGCTACACCTTC.

The rearrangement uses TRBV3-1 (or the pseudogene TRBV3-2) and TRBJ1-3; TRBD1 agrees at 7 bases. Germline CDR1 LGHDT, CDR2 YNNKEL (reference sequence). V trimming: 4 bases; J trimming: 2 bases; junction bases outside the gene matches: 2. The CDR3 loop spans 14 amino acids. CDR3 sequence: CASSLGTAGNTIYF. The DNA of the CDR3 is TGTGCCAGCAGCCTTGGGACAGCTGGAAACACCATATATTTT.

This clone is a singleton in its sample. The chain joins TRBV11-2 to TRBJ2-2; no clear D gene. V lost 3 bases to trimming and J lost 10 bases, with 9 bases between them. Looked up from germline, CDR1 is SGHAT and CDR2 is FQNNGV. The CDR3 is 12 residues long. The CDR3 spells CASSFSRQELFF. In DNA form, the CDR3 reads TGTGCCAGCAGCTTTTCGAGGCAGGAGCTGTTTTTT. Using reference TRBV11-2 and TRBJ2-2 for the parts outside the CDR3, the full variable domain is EAGVAQSPRYKIIEKRQSVAFWCNPISGHATLYWYQQILGQGPKLLIQFQNNGVVDDSQLPKDRFSAERLKGVDSTLKIQPAKLEDSAVYLCASSFSRQELFFGEGSRLTVL.

The J gene is TRBJ2-5, the V gene TRBV25-1, with TRBD2 as a possible D gene (6 bases). The CDR3 contains 14 residues. Trimming took off 6 bases at V and 4 bases at J, with 15 bases between the two ends. CDR1 MGHDK and CDR2 SYGVNS come from the germline V gene. As DNA, the CDR3 is TGTGCCAGCAGAATTGGCGGGATACGAGAGACCCAGTACTTC. This codes for CASRIGGIRETQYF.